Given below is one T cell receptor (beta chain) in context. This CDR3 contains 16 residues. Per germline, CDR1 SGHAT and CDR2 FQNNGV. V shed 0 bases and J shed 3 bases, with 15 bases lying between them. The table came from immunoSEQ multiplex PCR; TCRdb's copy has only in-frame clones and leaves some out. Here the sample spans approximately 150,000 clones, more than 85% being singletons. The data were taken from a study of lymphopenia after photon versus proton radiotherapy. This chain uses TRBV11-2 with TRBJ2-7, with D possibly TRBD2 on 5 matching bases. Sample: peripheral blood, taken from a patient treated with photon-based radiotherapy. This clonotype was obtained from a man aged 45-65 years with gastric cancer. CDR3 coding DNA: TGTGCCAGCAGCTTAGATAGGAGTGCGGGTCTCTACGAGCAGTACTTC. Its translation is CASSLDRSAGLYEQYF. The full variable domain, rest sourced from reference TRBV11-2 and TRBJ2-7, is EAGVAQSPRYKIIEKRQSVAFWCNPISGHATLYWYQQILGQGPKLLIQFQNNGVVDDSQLPKDRFSAERLKGVDSTLKIQPAKLEDSAVYLCASSLDRSAGLYEQYFGPGTRLTVT.